The rows below give T cell receptor beta chains drawn from one sample of a study of T cell responses to AZD1222 COVID-19 vaccine. Profiled with immunoSEQ multiplex PCR; TCRdb holds only in-frame clones, not every one. The sample has about 15,000 clones; around 90% are singletons. The sample was peripheral blood, taken 28 days after the second AZD1222 dose. The receptors shown here come from an adult who received the AZD1222 COVID-19 vaccine. CDR3s include the opening cysteine and the closing phenylalanine or tryptophan. A D gene is named only where the DNA matches it firmly. Some rows have no size entry. The others give once, few or many, or a class for an expanded clone.

cdr3_length: 12; clone_size: NA; d_call: NA; v_call: TRBV28; j_call: TRBJ2-1; cdr3_aa: CASRVAINEQFF; cdr3_nt: TGTGCCAGCAGGGTAGCTATCAATGAGCAGTTCTTC
cdr3_length: 12; clone_size: NA; d_call: NA; v_call: TRBV6-5; j_call: TRBJ2-7; cdr3_aa: CATGVASYEQYF; cdr3_nt: TGTGCCACCGGGGTCGCCTCCTACGAGCAGTACTTC
cdr3_length: 14; clone_size: NA; d_call: NA; v_call: TRBV11-1; j_call: TRBJ1-4; cdr3_aa: CASSRRDIEEKLFF; cdr3_nt: TGTGCCAGCAGCCGCAGGGATATCGAGGAAAAACTGTTTTTT
cdr3_length: 11; clone_size: NA; d_call: NA; v_call: TRBV28; j_call: TRBJ1-2; cdr3_aa: CASGTHRVYTF; cdr3_nt: TGTGCCAGCGGCACCCACAGAGTCTACACCTTC
cdr3_length: 17; clone_size: NA; d_call: NA; v_call: TRBV21-1; j_call: TRBJ1-1; cdr3_aa: CASSKAKVGDGGTEAFF; cdr3_nt: TGTGCCAGCAGCAAAGCCAAAGTCGGGGACGGGGGCACTGAAGCTTTCTTT
cdr3_length: 13; clone_size: NA; d_call: NA; v_call: TRBV7-8; j_call: TRBJ2-1; cdr3_aa: CASSATRVNEQFF; cdr3_nt: TGTGCCAGCAGCGCGACTAGAGTCAATGAGCAGTTCTTC
cdr3_length: 16; clone_size: NA; d_call: TRBD1; v_call: TRBV28; j_call: TRBJ1-2; cdr3_aa: CASSLIIGQENYGYTF; cdr3_nt: TGTGCCAGCAGTTTAATAATAGGACAGGAAAACTATGGCTACACCTTC
cdr3_length: 15; clone_size: NA; d_call: TRBD2; v_call: TRBV5-4; j_call: TRBJ2-2; cdr3_aa: CASSLRLAGAGELFF; cdr3_nt: TGTGCCAGCAGCTTGAGACTAGCGGGGGCCGGGGAGCTGTTTTTT
cdr3_length: 14; clone_size: NA; d_call: TRBD1; v_call: TRBV28; j_call: TRBJ2-7; cdr3_aa: CASSPQGAPYEQYF; cdr3_nt: TGTGCCAGCAGTCCACAGGGGGCGCCTTACGAGCAGTACTTC
cdr3_length: 14; clone_size: NA; d_call: NA; v_call: TRBV2; j_call: TRBJ1-1; cdr3_aa: CASSPQTVNTEAFF; cdr3_nt: TGTGCCAGCAGCCCACAGACGGTGAACACTGAAGCTTTCTTT
cdr3_length: 17; clone_size: NA; d_call: NA; v_call: TRBV28; j_call: TRBJ1-3; cdr3_aa: CASTPPGRGSSGNTIYF; cdr3_nt: TGTGCCAGCACCCCACCCGGGAGGGGCTCCTCTGGAAACACCATATATTTT
cdr3_length: 16; clone_size: NA; d_call: TRBD2; v_call: TRBV7-2; j_call: TRBJ2-7; cdr3_aa: CASSLQTGGLSNEQYF; cdr3_nt: TGTGCCAGCAGCTTACAAACGGGAGGGCTTTCCAACGAGCAGTACTTC
cdr3_length: 12; clone_size: NA; d_call: TRBD2; v_call: TRBV3-1/TRBV3-2; j_call: TRBJ2-7; cdr3_aa: CASSQEREKQYF; cdr3_nt: TGTGCCAGCAGCCAAGAGCGGGAGAAGCAGTACTTC
cdr3_length: 16; clone_size: NA; d_call: NA; v_call: TRBV6-1; j_call: TRBJ2-2; cdr3_aa: CASSEDLRLNTGELFF; cdr3_nt: TGTGCCAGCAGTGAAGATCTGCGGTTGAACACCGGGGAGCTGTTTTTT
cdr3_length: 11; clone_size: NA; d_call: NA; v_call: TRBV4-2; j_call: TRBJ2-1; cdr3_aa: CASSHVNEQFF; cdr3_nt: TGTGCCAGCAGCCACGTCAATGAGCAGTTCTTC
cdr3_length: 15; clone_size: NA; d_call: NA; v_call: TRBV4-3; j_call: TRBJ2-3; cdr3_aa: CASSQEGGRDGTQYF; cdr3_nt: TGCGCCAGCAGCCAAGAAGGGGGGCGGGACGGTACGCAGTATTTT
cdr3_length: 14; clone_size: once; d_call: NA; v_call: TRBV18; j_call: TRBJ2-1; cdr3_aa: CASSPQGSNNEQFF; cdr3_nt: TGTGCCAGCTCACCCCAGGGATCGAACAATGAGCAGTTCTTC
cdr3_length: 14; clone_size: NA; d_call: NA; v_call: TRBV10-1; j_call: TRBJ2-1; cdr3_aa: CASSRAAQIGEQFF; cdr3_nt: TGCGCCAGCAGTCGGGCCGCGCAAATAGGGGAGCAGTTCTTC
cdr3_length: 14; clone_size: NA; d_call: NA; v_call: TRBV5-1; j_call: TRBJ2-3; cdr3_aa: CASSPRTSTDTQYF; cdr3_nt: TGCGCCAGCAGCCCCCGGACTAGCACAGATACGCAGTATTTT
cdr3_length: 16; clone_size: NA; d_call: TRBD1; v_call: TRBV19; j_call: TRBJ1-2; cdr3_aa: CASRGTGPNLMYGYTF; cdr3_nt: TGTGCCAGTAGGGGGACAGGACCGAATCTGATGTATGGCTACACCTTC
cdr3_length: 14; clone_size: NA; d_call: TRBD1; v_call: TRBV10-2; j_call: TRBJ1-4; cdr3_aa: CASSENRGGEKLFF; cdr3_nt: TGCGCCAGCAGTGAGAACAGGGGGGGTGAAAAACTGTTTTTT
cdr3_length: 14; clone_size: NA; d_call: NA; v_call: TRBV6-5; j_call: TRBJ1-5; cdr3_aa: CASRETGYNQPQHF; cdr3_nt: TGTGCCAGCAGAGAGACGGGTTACAATCAGCCCCAGCATTTT